This TCR beta chain emerged from a study of blood T cell repertoires in COVID-19. Overall study: There were acute and convalescent COVID-19 samples, and they came from the United States, Italy and Spain.

Authors' analysis steps: Reference gene primer amplification yielded estimated nucleated cell counts. Libraries were prepared by immunoSEQ multiplex PCR; TCRdb keeps only in-frame clonotypes and omits some of them. Clonal size and the V and J genes are those of that table, whereas D and trimming came from the DNA. The sample records under 200,000 clones, around 90% being singletons. Sequencing input: peripheral blood. The TCR comes from a man aged 50-60 years with acute or convalescent COVID-19.

CDR3 region: CASSLQGTSGTNTGELFF. CDR3 coding DNA: TGTGCCAGCAGCTTGCAAGGGACTAGCGGGACAAACACCGGGGAGCTGTTTTTT. V gene TRBV5-8 combines with J gene TRBJ2-2; 13 bases are a match to TRBD2. The CDR3 length is 18 residues. Per the germline V gene, CDR1 is SGHTS and CDR2 is YDEGEE. Trimming at V came to 1 base and at J to 2 bases, leaving 5 bases not matched to a gene.